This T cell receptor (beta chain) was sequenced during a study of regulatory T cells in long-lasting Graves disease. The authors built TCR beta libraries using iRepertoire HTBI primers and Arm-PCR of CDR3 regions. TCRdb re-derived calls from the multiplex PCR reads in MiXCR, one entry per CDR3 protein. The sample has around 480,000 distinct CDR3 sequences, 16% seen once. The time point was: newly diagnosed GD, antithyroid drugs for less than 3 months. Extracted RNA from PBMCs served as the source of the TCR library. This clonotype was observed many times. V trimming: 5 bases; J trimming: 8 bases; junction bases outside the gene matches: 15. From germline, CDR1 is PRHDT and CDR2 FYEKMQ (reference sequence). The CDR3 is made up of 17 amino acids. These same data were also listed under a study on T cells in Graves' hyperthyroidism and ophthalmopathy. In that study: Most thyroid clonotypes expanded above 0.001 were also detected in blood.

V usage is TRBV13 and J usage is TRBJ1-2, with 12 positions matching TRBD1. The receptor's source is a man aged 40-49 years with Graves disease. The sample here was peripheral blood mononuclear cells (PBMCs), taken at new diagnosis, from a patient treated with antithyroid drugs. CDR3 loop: CASSPYTGTGGLRGYTF. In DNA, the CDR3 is TGTGCCAGCAGCCCCTATACCGGGACAGGGGGCTTGAGGGGCTACACCTTC.